The rows below give T cell receptor beta chains drawn from one sample of a study of shared clonotypes between healthy human individuals. Data came from immunoSEQ multiplex PCR; TCRdb stores just in-frame clones and leaves some out. The sample holds approximately 2,000,000 clones; just under 95% are singletons and the top ten take 0.37%. Sequencing was carried out using naive CD4+ T cells from PBMCs. Every receptor here comes from a man younger than 30 in good health. Some clones in this sample may be carry-over from other donors' samples. CDR3s include the opening cysteine and the closing phenylalanine or tryptophan. The D gene is left open where the match is weak. Not every row has a clone size; where given, it reads once, few, many or a size class.

v_gene	abundance	j_gene	d_gene	CDR3nt	CDR3aa
TRBV18	-	TRBJ2-3	TRBD2	TGTGCCAGCTCACCCTCGCTAGCGGACTCGGGGGATACGCAGTATTTT	CASSPSLADSGDTQYF
TRBV5-4	once	TRBJ2-5	TRBD2	TGTGCCAGCAGCTGGACTAGCGTACAAGAGACCCAGTACTTC	CASSWTSVQETQYF
TRBV28	few	TRBJ1-5	TRBD1	TGTGCCAGCAGCGGACAGGGAAGACAGCCCCAGCATTTT	CASSGQGRQPQHF
TRBV5-4	-	TRBJ2-7	-	TGTGCCAGCAGCTTGGTGGGGTACGAGCAGTACTTC	CASSLVGYEQYF
TRBV18	-	TRBJ2-7	-	TGTGCCAGCTCACCCCGGGCCAGATCCTACGAGCAGTACTTC	CASSPRARSYEQYF
TRBV4-3	once	TRBJ1-4	-	TGCGCCAGCAGCCAAGATGGCGGGGGAAAGGGCGAAAAACTGTTTTTT	CASSQDGGGKGEKLFF
TRBV25-1	-	TRBJ2-2	TRBD1	TGTGCCAGCAGTGATGCAGGGGGCGAGACCGGGGAGCTGTTTTTT	CASSDAGGETGELFF
TRBV28	-	TRBJ2-7	TRBD1	TGTGCCAGCAGTTTGGCAGGGGGCGTCTCCTACGAGCAGTACTTC	CASSLAGGVSYEQYF
TRBV5-4	-	TRBJ1-2	-	TGTGCCAGCAGCTTGGGTGGCAGGCCGTCCAATGGCTACACCTTC	CASSLGGRPSNGYTF
TRBV27	-	TRBJ2-1	TRBD2	TGTGCCAGCAGTTTATCACCTAGCGGGAGGGTTAATGAGCAGTTCTTC	CASSLSPSGRVNEQFF
TRBV4-1	-	TRBJ1-1	TRBD1	TGCGCCAGCAGCCTTTGGGCAGGGGGCACTGAAGCTTTCTTT	CASSLWAGGTEAFF
TRBV11-3	-	TRBJ2-5	-	TGTGCCAGCAGCTCCCGGACTTCTCAAGAGACCCAGTACTTC	CASSSRTSQETQYF
TRBV20-1	-	TRBJ1-2	-	TGCAGTGCACGACAGAGTTATGGCTACACCTTC	CSARQSYGYTF
TRBV11-3	-	TRBJ2-3	-	TGTGCCAGCAGCTCCGATCTACCAGATACGCAGTATTTT	CASSSDLPDTQYF
TRBV19	-	TRBJ2-2	-	TGTGCCAGTAGAACGACTCTGAACACCGGGGAGCTGTTTTTT	CASRTTLNTGELFF
TRBV29-1	-	TRBJ2-7	-	TGCAGCGTCAGAGTTCGGGACTTCCACTACGAGCAGTACTTC	CSVRVRDFHYEQYF
TRBV6-6	once	TRBJ2-7	TRBD2	TGTGCCAGCACCCGACGGGCGGGAGACCCCTACGAGCAGTACTTC	CASTRRAGDPYEQYF
TRBV4-1	-	TRBJ1-4	-	TGCGCCAGCAGCCAGGACCGGACCCGCTCATTTCCTAATGAAAAACTGTTTTTT	CASSQDRTRSFPNEKLFF
TRBV6-1	-	TRBJ1-4	TRBD1	TGTGCCAGCAGTAGGTGGGAGACAGGGTATGAAAAACTGTTTTTT	CASSRWETGYEKLFF
TRBV19	-	TRBJ2-1	-	TGTGCCAGTAGAACGGGATCAATAGGTGATGAGCAGTTCTTC	CASRTGSIGDEQFF
TRBV6-5	-	TRBJ2-1	TRBD2	TGTGCCAGCACTTATAGCGGGGCTAGCTCCTACAATGAGCAGTTCTTC	CASTYSGASSYNEQFF
TRBV6-5	once	TRBJ2-2	-	TGTGCCAGCAGTTACCCAGCGGGTTCTCTAACCGGGGAGCTGTTTTTT	CASSYPAGSLTGELFF
TRBV6-6	-	TRBJ1-4	-	TGTGCCAGCAGTCCTCCGGACAGCCCCTATGAAAAACTGTTTTTT	CASSPPDSPYEKLFF
TRBV7-2	-	TRBJ2-7	TRBD1	TGTGCCAGCAGCACGGGGACAGGGACCTACGAGCAGTACTTC	CASSTGTGTYEQYF
TRBV5-1	-	TRBJ2-3	TRBD2	TGCGCCAGCAGCTTGCTTTCTAGCGGGAGAACAGATACGCAGTATTTT	CASSLLSSGRTDTQYF
TRBV7-2	-	TRBJ2-3	TRBD2	TGTGCCAGCAGCTTAGCTGGCGGGAGTCTCCGGGCAGATACGCAGTATTTT	CASSLAGGSLRADTQYF
TRBV28	-	TRBJ1-2	-	TGTGCCAGCAGTTTAAACACCGCTAACTATGGCTACACCTTC	CASSLNTANYGYTF
TRBV5-1	-	TRBJ1-1	TRBD1	TGCGCCAGCAGCACCCGTTTGGGACAGGGGGCGCAGGGAGCTTTCTTT	CASSTRLGQGAQGAFF
TRBV5-3	-	TRBJ1-1	-	TGTGCCAGAAGCTCGACCCGAAACAGGGCCGGTTTCACTGAAGCTTTCTTT	CARSSTRNRAGFTEAFF
TRBV5-1	-	TRBJ2-7	TRBD2	TGCGCCAGCAGTGCGGGAGTTGTGTACGAGCAGTACTTC	CASSAGVVYEQYF
TRBV6-5	-	TRBJ2-7	TRBD1	TGTGCCAGCAGTACCTTGGGACAGGGCTACGAGCAGTACTTC	CASSTLGQGYEQYF
TRBV2	-	TRBJ2-1	TRBD1	TGTGCCAGCAGCCCGCCTGACAGGGAGCCCTACAATGAGCAGTTCTTC	CASSPPDREPYNEQFF
TRBV28	-	TRBJ2-7	TRBD1	TGTGCCAGCACCCGAGGGACAGGAACCTACGAGCAGTACTTC	CASTRGTGTYEQYF
TRBV28	-	TRBJ2-5	-	TGTGCCACCCAGGGGTGGGAGACCCAGTACTTC	CATQGWETQYF
TRBV5-1	-	TRBJ2-3	-	TGCGCCAGCAACCTGTATTGGGTCACAGATACGCAGTATTTT	CASNLYWVTDTQYF
TRBV7-3	-	TRBJ2-1	TRBD2	TGTGCCAGCAGCTTAGAACTAGCGGGTTTCAATGAGCAGTTCTTC	CASSLELAGFNEQFF
TRBV5-1	-	TRBJ2-5	-	TGCGCCAGCAGCCAACCCGGGCCGGCGGAGACCCAGTACTTC	CASSQPGPAETQYF
TRBV7-9	-	TRBJ2-3	-	TGTGCCAGCAGCTTATTCCCTCCAGATACGCAGTATTTT	CASSLFPPDTQYF
TRBV5-1	-	TRBJ2-1	TRBD2	TGCGCCAGCAGACGAATTTCTAGCGGGAGGGCCACCTACAATGAGCAGTTCTTC	CASRRISSGRATYNEQFF
TRBV4-2	-	TRBJ1-2	-	TGTGCCAGCAGCCCCGGGCCGCAAAACTATGGCTACACCTTC	CASSPGPQNYGYTF
TRBV27	-	TRBJ1-2	-	TGTGCCAGCAGTTTACAGGCTAACTATGGCTACACCTTC	CASSLQANYGYTF
TRBV6-5	-	TRBJ1-1	-	TGTGCCAGCAGTCTTGGACGGTTTAACACTGAAGCTTTCTTT	CASSLGRFNTEAFF
TRBV5-1	once	TRBJ2-1	-	TGCGCCAGCGGGGGCGGGAGAAGCTACAATGAGCAGTTCTTC	CASGGGRSYNEQFF
TRBV7-6	-	TRBJ2-7	-	TGTGCCAGCAGTTTATTCAAGGACGAGCAGTACTTC	CASSLFKDEQYF
TRBV7-3	-	TRBJ2-5	TRBD2	TGTGCCAGCAGCCAGACTAGCGCAACCCAAGAGACCCAGTACTTC	CASSQTSATQETQYF
TRBV7-9	-	TRBJ2-3	-	TGTGCCAGCAGCTTACTAGGGGGAGATACGCAGTATTTT	CASSLLGGDTQYF
TRBV7-3	-	TRBJ2-5	-	TGTGCCAGCAGCTTACGGGGGTTCGGAGAGACCCAGTACTTC	CASSLRGFGETQYF
TRBV5-6	-	TRBJ2-5	TRBD2	TGTGCCAGCAGCTTGTTTACTAGCGGGAGTCCGCAAGAGACCCAGTACTTC	CASSLFTSGSPQETQYF
TRBV7-8	-	TRBJ1-1	-	TGTGCCAGCAGCTTAGTCCGGAACACTGAAGCTTTCTTT	CASSLVRNTEAFF
TRBV9	-	TRBJ2-5	-	TGTGCCAGCAGCGTATCGCAGGGAGAAGAGACCCAGTACTTC	CASSVSQGEETQYF
TRBV9	-	TRBJ1-2	-	TGTGCCAGCAGCGCGGGCGCCGGGGTAACGAGTTATGGCTACACCTTC	CASSAGAGVTSYGYTF